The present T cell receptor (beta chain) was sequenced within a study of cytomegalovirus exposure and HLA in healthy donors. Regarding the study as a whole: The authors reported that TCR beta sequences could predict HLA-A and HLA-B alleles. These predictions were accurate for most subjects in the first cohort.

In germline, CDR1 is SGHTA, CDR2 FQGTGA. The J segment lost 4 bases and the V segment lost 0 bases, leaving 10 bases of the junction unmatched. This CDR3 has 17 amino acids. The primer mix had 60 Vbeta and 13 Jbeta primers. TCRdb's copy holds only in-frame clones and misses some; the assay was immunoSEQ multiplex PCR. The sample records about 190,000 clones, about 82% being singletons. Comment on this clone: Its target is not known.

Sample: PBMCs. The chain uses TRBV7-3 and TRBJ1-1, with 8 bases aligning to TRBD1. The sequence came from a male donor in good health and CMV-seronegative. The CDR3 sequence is CASSLTGRTGIGTEAFF. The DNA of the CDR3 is TGTGCCAGCAGCTTAACGGGACGGACAGGGATTGGCACTGAAGCTTTCTTT.